One and the same sample provided the 8 T cell receptor beta chains below, sequenced in a study of spatial heterogeneity in lung cancer. Time point given: blood at routine non-recurrence follow-up after resection. Extraction of whole RNA from tumor, nontumor lung or frozen PBMC preceded unsorted sequencing. MiXCR was run by TCRdb on the 5' RACE reads, yielding one entry per CDR3 protein. The sample yields about 120,000 distinct CDR3 sequences, less than 15% seen once. The sample in question was PBMCs, obtained at follow-up. The receptors originated from a male donor with early-stage non-small cell lung cancer.

This clonotype was counted only a few times. V gene TRBV4-1 combines with J gene TRBJ1-1; D remains ambiguous. Germline V lookup: CDR1 MGHRA, CDR2 YSYEKL. V lost 0 bases to trimming and J lost 5 bases, with 1 base between them. CDR3 length: 11 residues. Here the CDR3 reads CASSQETEAFF. The CDR3, as DNA: TGCGCCAGCAGCCAAGAGACTGAAGCTTTCTTT.

There are many counts of this clonotype. The CDR3 DNA follows: TGCAGCACCCGACAGGGCGGACGAGAGACCCAGTACTTC. Its translation is CSTRQGGRETQYF. This chain joins TRBV29-1 and TRBJ2-5; 7 bases are a match to TRBD1. Trimming cost V 8 bases and J 4 bases; bases outside gene matches: 10. The CDR3 is 13 residues long. Looked up from germline, CDR1 is SQVTM and CDR2 is ANQGSEA.

The table lists this clonotype with many counts. The rearrangement joins TRBV20-1 to TRBJ1-6, with D uncertain. V was cut by 3 bases and J by 10 bases, with 13 bases left in between. From germline, CDR1 is DFQATT and CDR2 SNEGSKA (reference sequence). The length of the CDR3 is 13 residues. CDR3 DNA sequence: TGCAGTGCTAGTTTCAGTGGAAGGTCACCCCTCCACTTT. This codes for CSASFSGRSPLHF.

The sample holds a few counts of this clonotype. CDR3 DNA: TGTGCCAGCAGCTTGGGGACAGCCTACTCCTACGAGCAGTACTTC. Its translation is CASSLGTAYSYEQYF. The rearrangement links TRBV5-6 to TRBJ2-7; tentative D call: TRBD1 (6 bases). Germline CDR1 and CDR2: SGHDT and YYEEEE. This CDR3 is 15 amino acids long. The V end was cut by 0 bases, the J end by 0 bases, with 10 bases between.

The rearrangement links TRBV7-9 to TRBJ1-3; D is uncertain. Germline V CDR1 and CDR2: SEHNR, FQNEAQ (reference sequence). This CDR3 has 16 amino acids. V lost 1 base and J lost 0, with 10 bases in between. In nucleotides, the CDR3 is TGTGCCAGCAGCTTAGGGTCGGGGAGCTCTGGAAACACCATATATTTT. Amino acid sequence: CASSLGSGSSGNTIYF.

As for this clonotype: The germline gene is not matched at one end of the junction; a read error may be the cause. J is TRBJ1-5 and V is TRBV6-2 or TRBV6-3; no reliable D call. CDR3 length equals 14 residues. Germline V gene data show CDR1 as MNHEY and CDR2 as SVGEGT. CDR3 nucleotides: TGTGCCAGCAGTACTTCTTTTTGGTATCAGCCCCAGCAATTT. Translated, it gives CASSTSFWYQPQQF.

J is TRBJ2-1 and V is TRBV4-3; 12 bases line up with TRBD2. The germline gives CDR1 LGHNA, CDR2 YSLEER. J was trimmed by 0 bases and V by 3 bases; bases with no gene match: 9. The CDR3 is 19 residues long. CDR3 sequence: CASSQVLAGGPTSYNEQFF. DNA of the CDR3: TGCGCCAGCAGCCAGGTACTAGCGGGGGGCCCAACCTCCTACAATGAGCAGTTCTTC.

This clonotype has just a few counts. V gene TRBV11-2 combines with J gene TRBJ2-5, with 7 bases aligning to TRBD2. The germline gives CDR1 SGHAT, CDR2 FQNNGV. V shed 4 bases, J shed 4 bases, and the junction held 6 bases outside the gene matches. The CDR3 totals 14 residues. This CDR3 reads CASSYRLARETQYF. DNA of the CDR3: TGTGCCAGCAGCTACCGACTAGCTAGAGAGACCCAGTACTTC.